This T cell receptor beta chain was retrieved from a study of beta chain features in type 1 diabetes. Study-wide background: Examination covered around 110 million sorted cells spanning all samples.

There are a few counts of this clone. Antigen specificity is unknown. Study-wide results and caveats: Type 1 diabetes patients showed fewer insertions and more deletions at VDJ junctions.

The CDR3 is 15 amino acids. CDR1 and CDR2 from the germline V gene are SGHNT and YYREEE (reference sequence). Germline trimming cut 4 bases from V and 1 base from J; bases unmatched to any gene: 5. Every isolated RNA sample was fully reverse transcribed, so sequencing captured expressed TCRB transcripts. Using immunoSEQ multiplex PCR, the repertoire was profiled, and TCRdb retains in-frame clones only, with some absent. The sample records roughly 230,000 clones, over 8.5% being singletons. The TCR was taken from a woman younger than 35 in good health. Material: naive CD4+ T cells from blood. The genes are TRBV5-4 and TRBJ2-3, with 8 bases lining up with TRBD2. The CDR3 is CASSPSAGGTDTQYF. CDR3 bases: TGTGCCAGCAGCCCGTCAGCGGGAGGCACAGATACGCAGTATTTT.